Listed below are T cell receptor beta chains from one sample, sequenced in a study of blood T cell repertoires in COVID-19. Method: immunoSEQ multiplex PCR; TCRdb's copy keeps in-frame clones and lacks some. The repertoire holds 200,000 to 300,000 clones, with about nine tenths as singletons. Material for sequencing was PBMCs or T cells enriched from blood (not recorded which). These receptors all come from a man aged 50 or older who had been exposed to COVID-19. Both conserved end residues are part of each CDR3. Each record gives: clone size, J gene, V gene, D gene, CDR3 DNA, CDR3 protein. D genes are given only for firm matches. Only part of the rows carry a size: once, few, many, or a class if the clone is expanded.

- | TRBJ2-3 | TRBV4-1 | TRBD2 | TGCGCCAGCAGCCGCGACGGGACTAGCGGGGGGGCGTCAGCAGATACGCAGTATTTT | CASSRDGTSGGASADTQYF
- | TRBJ2-3 | TRBV20-1 | - | TGCAGTGTACTACCCCGAGATACGCAGTATTTT | CSVLPRDTQYF
- | TRBJ1-2 | TRBV2 | - | TGTGCCAGCAAACAGGGTTATGGCTACACCTTC | CASKQGYGYTF
- | TRBJ1-3 | TRBV28 | - | TGTGCCAGCAGTTTCTGGACATCTGGAAACACCATATATTTT | CASSFWTSGNTIYF
- | TRBJ2-2 | TRBV29-1 | - | TGCAGCGTTGAGGCCTCCCTGAACACCGGGGAGCTGTTTTTT | CSVEASLNTGELFF
- | TRBJ1-5 | TRBV19 | TRBD1 | TGTGCCAGTAGTATGAAGACAGGGTCCCATCAGCCCCAGCATTTT | CASSMKTGSHQPQHF
- | TRBJ1-1 | TRBV7-9 | - | TGTGCCAGCAGCTCCCGGGGAGGGAACACTGAAGCTTTCTTT | CASSSRGGNTEAFF
- | TRBJ1-2 | TRBV6-5 | TRBD1 | TGTGCCAGCAGTTACTCGTCGACAGGGGGCTATGGCTACACCTTC | CASSYSSTGGYGYTF
- | TRBJ2-1 | TRBV7-9 | - | TGTGCCAGCAGCTTTGCTAGGGAGCAGTTCTTC | CASSFAREQFF
- | TRBJ1-1 | TRBV10-3 | TRBD1 | TGTGCCATCAGTAGACAGGGAAGGAACACTGAAGCTTTCTTT | CAISRQGRNTEAFF
- | TRBJ1-1 | TRBV7-3 | - | TGTGCCAGCAGCTCCCTGGAACAGGAAGAAATCGAGAATAACACTGAAGCTTTCTTT | CASSSLEQEEIENNTEAFF
- | TRBJ1-5 | TRBV28 | - | TGTGCCAGCAGTTTAAATTCATTCGGCAGGGTTCAGCCCCAGCATTTT | CASSLNSFGRVQPQHF
- | TRBJ2-7 | TRBV5-4 | - | TGTGCCAGCAGCGCTCGGGCGGGATACGAGCAGTACTTC | CASSARAGYEQYF
- | TRBJ1-6 | TRBV7-8 | - | TGTGCCAGCAGCTTAGCGCGGATAACAGGGACCTATAATTCACCCCTCCACTTT | CASSLARITGTYNSPLHF
- | TRBJ2-1 | TRBV5-6 | TRBD1 | TGTGCCAGCAGCCGATTTGACAGGGATGTTATAAATGAGCAGTTCTTC | CASSRFDRDVINEQFF
- | TRBJ2-3 | TRBV28 | TRBD2 | TGTGCCAGCAGTTTGGGGACTAGCGGGGGGCCAGCAACAGATACGCAGTATTTT | CASSLGTSGGPATDTQYF
- | TRBJ2-2 | TRBV7-2 | TRBD1 | TGTGCCAGCAGCCAACACAGGGGGTTCGGCGGGGAGCTGTTTTTT | CASSQHRGFGGELFF
- | TRBJ1-6 | TRBV11-2 | - | TGTGCCAGCAGCTTAGCTACGTCTTCACCCCTCCACTTT | CASSLATSSPLHF
- | TRBJ1-1 | TRBV9 | TRBD1 | TGTGCCAGCAGCGTAGAGGGGGCCATGAACACTGAAGCTTTCTTT | CASSVEGAMNTEAFF
few | TRBJ1-5 | TRBV24-1 | TRBD1 | TGTGCCACCGGGGGGACAGGCTTCAATCAGCCCCAGCATTTT | CATGGTGFNQPQHF
- | TRBJ1-1 | TRBV2 | TRBD1 | TGTGCCAGCAGCCCTACAGGGGGCCCTGAAGCTTTCTTT | CASSPTGGPEAFF
- | TRBJ2-1 | TRBV9 | TRBD2 | TGTGCCAGCAGCCTCGGCGGGAGTTTCAATGAGCAGTTCTTC | CASSLGGSFNEQFF
- | TRBJ2-5 | TRBV7-8 | TRBD2 | TGTGCCAGCAGCCAAGGGAGAGCGGGGACCCAAGAGACCCAGTACTTC | CASSQGRAGTQETQYF
- | TRBJ1-2 | TRBV19 | TRBD1 | TGTGCCAGTAGACCGACAGGGGGCAATGGCTACACCTTC | CASRPTGGNGYTF
- | TRBJ1-6 | TRBV10-3 | - | TGTGCCATCAGTGCCCAGGGTTATAATTCACCCCTCCACTTT | CAISAQGYNSPLHF
- | TRBJ2-6 | TRBV5-1 | TRBD1 | TGCGCCAGCAGCTTGAGACAGGGATTAACTGGGGCCAACGTCCTGACTTTC | CASSLRQGLTGANVLTF
- | TRBJ2-1 | TRBV5-1 | - | TGCGCCAGCAGCTTCGCCGGACTCCGGGGTTACAATGAGCAGTTCTTC | CASSFAGLRGYNEQFF
- | TRBJ2-2 | TRBV19 | - | TGTGCCAGCGTCCGAGTTGGCGGGATACACGGGGAGCTGTTTTTT | CASVRVGGIHGELFF
- | TRBJ2-1 | TRBV5-1 | - | TGCGCCAGCAGTCTACAAGGGGCAGCCTCCTACAATGAGCAGTTCTTC | CASSLQGAASYNEQFF
- | TRBJ1-4 | TRBV29-1 | - | TGCAGCGTTGGGGGGACAAGCAATGAGGAAAAACTGTTTTTT | CSVGGTSNEEKLFF
- | TRBJ1-5 | TRBV7-2 | - | TGTGCCAGCAGTCTTACTTATAGCAATCAGCCCCAGCATTTT | CASSLTYSNQPQHF
- | TRBJ1-2 | TRBV7-9 | TRBD1 | TGTGCCAGCAGCCTGCGACAGGGCCGGGGTAACTATGGCTACACCTTC | CASSLRQGRGNYGYTF
- | TRBJ1-4 | TRBV6-5 | TRBD1 | TGTGCCAGCAGTTACTCGACAGGGGGCAGGGAAAAACTGTTTTTT | CASSYSTGGREKLFF
- | TRBJ2-2 | TRBV5-1 | TRBD2 | TGCGCCAGCAGCTTGGCGGCGGTATCGGCGGGAGTCAAAACCGGGGAGCTGTTTTTT | CASSLAAVSAGVKTGELFF
- | TRBJ2-5 | TRBV6-1 | - | TGTGCCAGCAGTGAAAGATGGAGGGTTGAGACCCAGTACTTC | CASSERWRVETQYF
- | TRBJ2-1 | TRBV7-9 | - | TGTGCCAGCAGCTTAGACCTTTCGGTCAATGAGCAGTTCTTC | CASSLDLSVNEQFF
- | TRBJ2-7 | TRBV7-2 | - | TGTGCCAGCAGCTTAAGAAGCGGAGTCGAGCAGTACTTC | CASSLRSGVEQYF
- | TRBJ1-1 | TRBV28 | TRBD1 | TGTGCCAGCAGTTCCACACAGGGGACCGTGGACGCTTTCTTT | CASSSTQGTVDAFF
- | TRBJ1-5 | TRBV6-5 | TRBD1 | TGTGCCGTACCGACAGGGATCAATCAGCCCCAGCATTTT | CAVPTGINQPQHF
many | TRBJ2-5 | TRBV4-1 | TRBD2 | TGCGCCAGCAGCCAAGGCGGGGCGGGGGGCCGTGAGACCCAGTACTTC | CASSQGGAGGRETQYF